The rows below give T cell receptor beta chains drawn from one sample of a study of shared clonotypes between healthy human individuals. TCRdb's copy holds only in-frame clones and misses some; the assay was immunoSEQ multiplex PCR. The sample lists 2,500,000 or so clones, approximately 93% occurring once. Sequenced: naive CD4+ T cells from PBMCs. The receptors shown here come from a man between 18 and 35 years old in good health. Some clones in this sample may be carry-over from other donors' samples. Both conserved end residues are part of each CDR3.

>TRBJ2-7|TRBV7-2
CASSLLQVSYEQYF
>TRBJ1-1|TRBV11-2
CASSLTDRAPEAFF
>TRBJ1-2|TRBV7-8
CATLKGDRGRQGPYGYTF
>TRBJ2-1|TRBV2
CASSPRPGEQFF
>TRBJ2-1|TRBV9
CASSVVPIGTSGGLSYNEQFF
>TRBJ2-1|TRBV7-9
CASSLGGSGNEQFF
>TRBJ1-4|TRBV2
CASSDRDREKLFF
>TRBJ2-5|TRBV11-2
CASSSTGGYRTQYF
>TRBJ1-1|TRBV2
CASSVGVYPEAFF
>TRBJ2-1|TRBV28
CASSLNRGAGGSYNEQFF
>TRBJ2-3|TRBV5-1
CASSLIVGSTDTQYF
>TRBJ1-2|TRBV27
CASSLTGGRNYGYTF
>TRBJ1-3|TRBV7-2
CASSEGPGNTIYF
>TRBJ1-2|TRBV9
CASSVVVRGYTF
>TRBJ1-2|TRBV28
CASSILAGYTF
>TRBJ1-4|TRBV5-1
CASSSRAANEKLFF
>TRBJ2-7|TRBV11-3
CASYLRTSRPVLPRPYEQYF
>TRBJ1-5|TRBV15
CATSSRSWDRVNQPQHF
>TRBJ2-5|TRBV30
CAYQVRVGQETQYF
>TRBJ2-1|TRBV20-1
CSARDRDEQFF
>TRBJ2-1|TRBV7-2
CASSLGNYEQFF
>TRBJ2-2|TRBV16
CASSLFGQNTGELFF
>TRBJ1-1|TRBV20-1
CKTGSAFF
>TRBJ2-1|TRBV27
CASSLPGQGYNEQFF
>TRBJ2-1|TRBV7-9
CASSLEVLDHEQFF
>TRBJ2-7|TRBV14
CASSRTWGYEQYF
>TRBJ2-1|TRBV4-3
CASSPTAGRSYNEQFF
>TRBJ2-7|TRBV12-5
CASGLGRAQYF
>TRBJ2-5|TRBV7-2
CASSFLAGSLDQETQYF